The TCR beta chain described here comes from a study of tumor-infiltrating lymphocytes in primary liver carcinoma. With regard to this clonotype: Its target is not known.

Co-extraction of both nucleic acids (RNA and DNA) used roughly 18-32 mg of unsorted bulk tissue. Tumor samples uniformly had over 85% viable tumor cells. Production of TCR beta cDNA used 500 ng total RNA together with a constant-region primer. Employing slightly modified ARM-PCR, three nested multiplex PCR rounds were run, and these gave rise to the TCR beta libraries. TRBV1-TRBV30 forward and Cbeta reverse primers drove the first two roughly 10-cycle rounds. TCRdb re-called the multiplex PCR reads with MiXCR, one entry per CDR3 protein. The table records roughly 70,000 distinct CDR3 sequences, about two thirds of them present only once. The CDR3 length is 14 residues. The V and J ends lost 8 bases and 3 bases respectively, with 17 bases between them. Germline V lookup: CDR1 SGHTA, CDR2 FQGTGA. Study outcomes and limitations: Tumor-adjacent and tumor-blood pairs showed less overlap than tumor region pairs.

The sequenced sample was liver tumor tissue from sampling region 4. Subset given: tumor region T4, right-lateral pole. The genes are TRBV7-3 and TRBJ2-7, with D unclear. The receptor comes from a man aged 35-49 years with primary liver carcinoma and hepatitis B virus infection. CDR3 in DNA: TGTGCCAGCGGCAACGATTGGCTGGGCTACGAGCAGTACTTC. The encoded protein is CASGNDWLGYEQYF.